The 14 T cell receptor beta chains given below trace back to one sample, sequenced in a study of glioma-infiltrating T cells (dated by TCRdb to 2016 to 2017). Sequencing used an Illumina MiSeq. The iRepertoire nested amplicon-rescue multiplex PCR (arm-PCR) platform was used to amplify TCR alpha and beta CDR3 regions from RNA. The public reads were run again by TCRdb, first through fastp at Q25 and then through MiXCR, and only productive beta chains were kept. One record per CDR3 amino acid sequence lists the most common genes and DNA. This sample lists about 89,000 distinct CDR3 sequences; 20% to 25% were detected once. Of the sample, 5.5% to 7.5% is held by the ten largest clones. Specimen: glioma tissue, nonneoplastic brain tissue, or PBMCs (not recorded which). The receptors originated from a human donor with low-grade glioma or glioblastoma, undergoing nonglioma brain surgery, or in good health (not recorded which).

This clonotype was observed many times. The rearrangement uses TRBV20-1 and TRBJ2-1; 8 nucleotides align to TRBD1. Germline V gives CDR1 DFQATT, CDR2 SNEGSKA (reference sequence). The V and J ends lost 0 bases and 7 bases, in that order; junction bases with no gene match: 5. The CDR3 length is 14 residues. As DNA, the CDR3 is TGCAGTGCTAGAGAGACAGGGGCGGGGAATGAGCAGTTCTTC. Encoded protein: CSARETGAGNEQFF.

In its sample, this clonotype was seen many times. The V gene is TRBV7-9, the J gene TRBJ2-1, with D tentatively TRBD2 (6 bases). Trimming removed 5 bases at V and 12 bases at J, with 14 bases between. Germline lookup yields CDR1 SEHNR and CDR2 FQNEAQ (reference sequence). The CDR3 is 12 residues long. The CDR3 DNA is TGTGCCAGCAGCCGCTTAGTGGAGGGGCAGTTCTTC. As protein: CASSRLVEGQFF.

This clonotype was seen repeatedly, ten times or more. DNA of the CDR3: TGTGCCAGTAGTCCAAGAGCGGGGGCGACCTACGAGCAGTACTTC. The encoded protein is CASSPRAGATYEQYF. The V gene is TRBV19, the J gene TRBJ2-7, with TRBD2 matching 8 bases. Per the germline V gene, CDR1 is LNHDA and CDR2 is SQIVND (reference sequence). The CDR3 length is 15 residues. Losses at the gene ends were 5 bases for V and 2 bases for J; bases not matched to a gene: 8.

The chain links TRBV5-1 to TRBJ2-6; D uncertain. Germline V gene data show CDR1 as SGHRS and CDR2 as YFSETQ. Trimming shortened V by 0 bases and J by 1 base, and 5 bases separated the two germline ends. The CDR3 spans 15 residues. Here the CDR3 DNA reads TGCGCCAGCAGCTTGGATGGATCTGGGGCCAACGTCCTGACTTTC. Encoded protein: CASSLDGSGANVLTF.

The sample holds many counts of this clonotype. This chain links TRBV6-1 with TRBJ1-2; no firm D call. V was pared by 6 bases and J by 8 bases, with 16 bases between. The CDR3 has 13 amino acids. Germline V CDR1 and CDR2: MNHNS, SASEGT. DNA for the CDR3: TGTGCCAGCAGCGGAGTAAATATTAGAGGCTACACCTTC. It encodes CASSGVNIRGYTF.

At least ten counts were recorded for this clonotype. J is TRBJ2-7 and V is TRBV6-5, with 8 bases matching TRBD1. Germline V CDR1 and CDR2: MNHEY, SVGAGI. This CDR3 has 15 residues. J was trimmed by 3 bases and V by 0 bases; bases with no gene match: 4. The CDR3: CASSYSDRGGYEQYF. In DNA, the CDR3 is TGTGCCAGCAGTTACTCCGACAGGGGAGGCTACGAGCAGTACTTC.

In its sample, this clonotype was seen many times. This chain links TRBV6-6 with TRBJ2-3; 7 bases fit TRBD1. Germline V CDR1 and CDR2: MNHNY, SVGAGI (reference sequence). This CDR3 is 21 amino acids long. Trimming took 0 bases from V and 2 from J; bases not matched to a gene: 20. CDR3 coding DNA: TGTGCCAGCAGTTACTCACCATCGGACAGGTTCCCCTACACCCCCACAGATACGCAGTATTTT. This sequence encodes CASSYSPSDRFPYTPTDTQYF.

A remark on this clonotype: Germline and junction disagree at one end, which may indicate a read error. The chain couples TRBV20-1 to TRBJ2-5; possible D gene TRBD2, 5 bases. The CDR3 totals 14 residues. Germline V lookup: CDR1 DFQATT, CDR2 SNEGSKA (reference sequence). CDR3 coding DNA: TGCAGTGCTACCCGGACGTGGATGGGAGAGGCCCAGCACTTC. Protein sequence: CSATRTWMGEAQHF.

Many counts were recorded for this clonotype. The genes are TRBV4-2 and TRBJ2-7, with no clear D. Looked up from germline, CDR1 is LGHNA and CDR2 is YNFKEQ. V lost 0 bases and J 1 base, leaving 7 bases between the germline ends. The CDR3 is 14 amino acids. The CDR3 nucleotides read TGTGCCAGCAGCCAAGAATGGCGGTCCTACGAGCAGTACTTC. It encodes CASSQEWRSYEQYF.

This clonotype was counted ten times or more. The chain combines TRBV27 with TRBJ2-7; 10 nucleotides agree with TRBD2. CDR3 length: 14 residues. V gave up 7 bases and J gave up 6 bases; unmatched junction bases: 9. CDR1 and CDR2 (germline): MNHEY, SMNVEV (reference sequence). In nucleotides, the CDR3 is TGTGCCAGCAACAACCAGCTAGCGGGAGCCGAGCAGTACTTC. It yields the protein CASNNQLAGAEQYF.

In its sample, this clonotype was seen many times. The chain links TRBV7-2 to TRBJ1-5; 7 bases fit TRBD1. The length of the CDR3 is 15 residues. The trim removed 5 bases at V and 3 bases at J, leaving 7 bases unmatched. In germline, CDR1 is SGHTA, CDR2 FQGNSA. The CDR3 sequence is CASSRYTGDNQPQHF. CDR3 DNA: TGTGCCAGCAGCCGATACACAGGGGACAATCAGCCCCAGCATTTT.

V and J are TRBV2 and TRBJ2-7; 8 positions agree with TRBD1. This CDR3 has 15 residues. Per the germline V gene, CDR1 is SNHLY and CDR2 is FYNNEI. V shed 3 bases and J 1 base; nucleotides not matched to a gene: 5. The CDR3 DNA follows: TGTGCCAGCAGTGACCTAAGACAGGGGTCCTACGAGCAGTACTTC. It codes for CASSDLRQGSYEQYF.

The DNA of the CDR3 is TGCGCCAGCAGCCCCCGGTGGGGCTCTGGAAACACCATATATTTT. Translating gives CASSPRWGSGNTIYF. J is TRBJ1-3 and V is TRBV4-1, with D hard to call. V was pared by 4 bases and J by 0 bases, with 10 bases between. Germline CDR1 MGHRA, CDR2 YSYEKL. This CDR3 comprises 15 residues.

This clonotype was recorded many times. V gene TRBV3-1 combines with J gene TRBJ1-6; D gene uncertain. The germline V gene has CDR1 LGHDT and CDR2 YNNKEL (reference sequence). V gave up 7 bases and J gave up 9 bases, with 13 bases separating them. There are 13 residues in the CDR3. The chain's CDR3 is CASTQVRGSPLHF. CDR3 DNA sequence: TGTGCCAGCACGCAGGTCCGGGGTTCACCCCTCCACTTT.